The source of this T cell receptor (beta chain) is a study of blood T cell repertoires in COVID-19. Across the whole study: COVID-19 samples, acute and convalescent, were from the United States, Italy and Spain. T cells, B-cell-depleted T cells, or PBMCs supplied cDNA or gDNA.

The V and J ends lost 6 bases and 0 bases, in that order; junction bases with no gene match: 18. The CDR3 has 20 amino acids. CDR1 and CDR2 from the germline V gene are MNHEY and SMNVEV (reference sequence). Original data processing: Estimated nucleated cell counts came from reference gene primer amplification. Sequencing used immunoSEQ multiplex PCR; TCRdb keeps in-frame clones, though not all of them. V, J and clone size were drawn from that table, and D and trimming were deduced from the DNA. The sample records 200,000 to 300,000 clones, more than 75% being singletons. The V gene is TRBV27, the J gene TRBJ2-1; 9 positions match TRBD2. This receptor was obtained from a woman in her thirties or forties who had recovered from COVID-19. Sequencing was done on a sample of peripheral blood. CDR3 protein: CASSSPGVAGEGISYNEQFF. Here the CDR3 DNA reads TGTGCCAGCAGCTCCCCGGGGGTAGCGGGAGAGGGGATCTCCTACAATGAGCAGTTCTTC.